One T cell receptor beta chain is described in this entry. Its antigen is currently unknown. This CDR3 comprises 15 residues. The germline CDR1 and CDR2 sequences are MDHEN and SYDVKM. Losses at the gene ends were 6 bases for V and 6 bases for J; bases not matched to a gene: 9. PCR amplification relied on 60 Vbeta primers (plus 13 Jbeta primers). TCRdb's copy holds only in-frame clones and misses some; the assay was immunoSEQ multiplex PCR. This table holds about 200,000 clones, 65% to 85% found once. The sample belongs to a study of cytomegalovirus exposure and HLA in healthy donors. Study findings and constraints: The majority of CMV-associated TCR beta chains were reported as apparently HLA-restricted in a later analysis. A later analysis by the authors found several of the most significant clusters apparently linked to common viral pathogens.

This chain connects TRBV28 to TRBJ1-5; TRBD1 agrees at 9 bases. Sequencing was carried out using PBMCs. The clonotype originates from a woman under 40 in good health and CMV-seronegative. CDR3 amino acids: CASSPQDRGFQPQHF. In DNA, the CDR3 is TGTGCCAGCAGCCCCCAGGACAGGGGATTTCAGCCCCAGCATTTT.